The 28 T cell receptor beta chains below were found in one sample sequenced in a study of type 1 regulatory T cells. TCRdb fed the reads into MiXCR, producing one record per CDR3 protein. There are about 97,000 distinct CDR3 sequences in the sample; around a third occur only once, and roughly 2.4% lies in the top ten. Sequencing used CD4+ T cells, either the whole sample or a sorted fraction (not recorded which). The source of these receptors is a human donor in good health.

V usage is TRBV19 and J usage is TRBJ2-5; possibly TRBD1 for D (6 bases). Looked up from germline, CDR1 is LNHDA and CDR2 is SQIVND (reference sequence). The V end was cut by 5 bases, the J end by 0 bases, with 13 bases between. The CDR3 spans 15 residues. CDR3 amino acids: CASSRPQGNQETQYF. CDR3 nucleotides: TGTGCCAGTAGTCGCCCACAGGGAAACCAAGAGACCCAGTACTTC.

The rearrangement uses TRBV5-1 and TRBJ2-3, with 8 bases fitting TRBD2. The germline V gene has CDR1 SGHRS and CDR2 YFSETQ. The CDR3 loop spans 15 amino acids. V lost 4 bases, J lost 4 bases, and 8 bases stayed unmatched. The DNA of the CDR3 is TGCGCCAGCAGCCCCGGGACTAGAGGAGCAGATACGCAGTATTTT. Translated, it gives CASSPGTRGADTQYF.

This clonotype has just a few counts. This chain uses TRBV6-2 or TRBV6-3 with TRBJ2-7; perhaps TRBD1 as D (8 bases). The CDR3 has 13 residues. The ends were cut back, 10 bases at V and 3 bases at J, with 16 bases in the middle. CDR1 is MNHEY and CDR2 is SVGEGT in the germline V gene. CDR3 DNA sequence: TGTGCCATAGGACAGGGAGGGGTCTACGAGCAGTACTTC. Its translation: CAIGQGGVYEQYF.

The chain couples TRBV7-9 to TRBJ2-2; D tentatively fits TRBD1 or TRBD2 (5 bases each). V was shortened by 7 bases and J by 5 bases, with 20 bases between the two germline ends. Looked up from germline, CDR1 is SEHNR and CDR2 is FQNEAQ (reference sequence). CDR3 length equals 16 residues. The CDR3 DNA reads TGTGCCAGCAACCGGCGGGCTGGGACCACGACCGGGGAGCTGTTTTTT. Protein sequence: CASNRRAGTTTGELFF.

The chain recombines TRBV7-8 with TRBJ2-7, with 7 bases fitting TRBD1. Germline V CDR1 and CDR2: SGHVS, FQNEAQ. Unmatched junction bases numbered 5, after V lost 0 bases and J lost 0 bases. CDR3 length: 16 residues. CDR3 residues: CASSLARGGGSYEQYF. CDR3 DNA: TGTGCCAGCAGCTTAGCGCGAGGGGGCGGCTCCTACGAGCAGTACTTC.

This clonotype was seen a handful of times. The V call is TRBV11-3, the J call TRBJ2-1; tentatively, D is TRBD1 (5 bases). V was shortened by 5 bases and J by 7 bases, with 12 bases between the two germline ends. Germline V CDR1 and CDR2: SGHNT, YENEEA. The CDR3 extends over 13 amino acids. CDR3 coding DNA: TGTGCCAGCAGCCCGACAGTTTCGAATGAGCAGTTCTTC. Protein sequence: CASSPTVSNEQFF.

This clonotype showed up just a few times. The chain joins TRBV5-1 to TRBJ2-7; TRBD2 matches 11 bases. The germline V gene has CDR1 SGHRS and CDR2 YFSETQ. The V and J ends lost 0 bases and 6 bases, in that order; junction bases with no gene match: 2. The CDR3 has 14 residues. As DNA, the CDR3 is TGCGCCAGCAGCTTGGGACTAGCGGGACTCGAGCAGTACTTC. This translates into CASSLGLAGLEQYF.

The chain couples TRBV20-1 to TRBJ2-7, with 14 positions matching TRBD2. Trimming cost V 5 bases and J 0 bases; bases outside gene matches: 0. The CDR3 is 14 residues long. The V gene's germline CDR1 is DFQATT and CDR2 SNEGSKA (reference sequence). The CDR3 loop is CSAGTSGSSYEQYF. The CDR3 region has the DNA TGCAGTGCTGGGACTAGCGGGAGCTCCTACGAGCAGTACTTC.

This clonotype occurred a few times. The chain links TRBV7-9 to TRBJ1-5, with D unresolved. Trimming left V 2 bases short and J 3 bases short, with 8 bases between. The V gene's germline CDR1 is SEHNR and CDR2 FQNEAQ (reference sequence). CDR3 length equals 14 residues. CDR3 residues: CASSLWGDNQPQHF. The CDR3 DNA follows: TGTGCCAGCAGCTTATGGGGAGACAATCAGCCCCAGCATTTT.

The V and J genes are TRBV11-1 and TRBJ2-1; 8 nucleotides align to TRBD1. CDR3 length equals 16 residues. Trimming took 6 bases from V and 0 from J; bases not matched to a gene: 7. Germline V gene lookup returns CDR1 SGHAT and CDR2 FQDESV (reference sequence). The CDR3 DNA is TGTGCCAGCAGACCCGGGACAGGAAACTCCTACAATGAGCAGTTCTTC. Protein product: CASRPGTGNSYNEQFF.

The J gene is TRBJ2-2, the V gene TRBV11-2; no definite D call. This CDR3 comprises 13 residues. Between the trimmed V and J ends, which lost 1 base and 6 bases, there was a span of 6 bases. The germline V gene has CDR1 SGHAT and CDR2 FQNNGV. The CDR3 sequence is CASSLGVPGELFF. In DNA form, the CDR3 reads TGTGCCAGCAGCTTAGGGGTCCCCGGGGAGCTGTTTTTT.

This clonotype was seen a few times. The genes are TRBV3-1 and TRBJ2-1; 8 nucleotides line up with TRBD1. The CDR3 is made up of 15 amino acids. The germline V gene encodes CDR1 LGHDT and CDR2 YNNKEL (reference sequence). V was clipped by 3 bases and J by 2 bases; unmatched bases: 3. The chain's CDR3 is CASSQKGQAYNEQFF. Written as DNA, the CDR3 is TGTGCCAGCAGCCAGAAGGGACAGGCCTACAATGAGCAGTTCTTC.

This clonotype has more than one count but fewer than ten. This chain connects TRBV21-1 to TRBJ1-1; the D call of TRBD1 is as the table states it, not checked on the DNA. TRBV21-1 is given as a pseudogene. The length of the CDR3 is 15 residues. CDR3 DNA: TGTGCCAGCAGCAAAAGGAGCCAAGGGGAAACTGAAGCTTTCTTT. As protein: CASSKRSQGETEAFF.

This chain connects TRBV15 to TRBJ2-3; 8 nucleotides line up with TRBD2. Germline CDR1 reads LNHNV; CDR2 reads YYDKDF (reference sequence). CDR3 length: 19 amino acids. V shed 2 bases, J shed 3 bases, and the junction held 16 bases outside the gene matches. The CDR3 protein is CATSRSLPTGGGSTDTQYF. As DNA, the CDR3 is TGTGCCACCAGCAGAAGCCTCCCTACCGGGGGGGGGTCAACAGATACGCAGTATTTT.

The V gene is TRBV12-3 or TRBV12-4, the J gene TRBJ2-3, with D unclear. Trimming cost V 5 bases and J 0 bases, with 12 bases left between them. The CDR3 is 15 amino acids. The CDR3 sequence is CASSRHHPSTDTQYF. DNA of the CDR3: TGTGCCAGCAGTCGTCATCATCCTAGCACAGATACGCAGTATTTT.

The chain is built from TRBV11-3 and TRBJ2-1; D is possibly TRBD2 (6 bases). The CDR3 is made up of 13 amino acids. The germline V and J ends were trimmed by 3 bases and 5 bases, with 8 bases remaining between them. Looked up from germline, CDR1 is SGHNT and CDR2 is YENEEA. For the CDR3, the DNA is TGTGCCAGCAGCTTTGGAGGGAACAATGAGCAGTTCTTC. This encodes CASSFGGNNEQFF.

CDR3 DNA: TGTGCCAGCAGTGACCCGACAGGCTACTACGAGCAGTACTTC. Protein: CASSDPTGYYEQYF. The genes are TRBV6-1 and TRBJ2-7, with D perhaps matching TRBD1 (6 bases). This CDR3 comprises 14 residues. The V and J ends lost 3 bases and 3 bases respectively, with 12 bases between them. Per germline, CDR1 MNHNS and CDR2 SASEGT.

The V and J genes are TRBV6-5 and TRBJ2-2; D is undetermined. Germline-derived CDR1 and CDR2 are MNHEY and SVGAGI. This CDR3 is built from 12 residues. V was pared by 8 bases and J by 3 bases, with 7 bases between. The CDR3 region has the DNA TGTGCCAGCGGAGAAGACACCGGGGAGCTGTTTTTT. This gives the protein CASGEDTGELFF.

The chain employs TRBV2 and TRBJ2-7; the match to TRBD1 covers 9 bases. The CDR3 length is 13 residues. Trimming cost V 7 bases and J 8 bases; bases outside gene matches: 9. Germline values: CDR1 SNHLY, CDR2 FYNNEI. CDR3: CASTEWDRVQQYF. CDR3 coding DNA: TGTGCCAGCACCGAATGGGACAGGGTCCAGCAGTACTTC.

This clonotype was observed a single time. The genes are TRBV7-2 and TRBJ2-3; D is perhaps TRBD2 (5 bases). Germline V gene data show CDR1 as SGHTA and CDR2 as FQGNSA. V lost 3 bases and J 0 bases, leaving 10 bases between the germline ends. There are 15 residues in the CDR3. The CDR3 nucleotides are TGTGCCAGCAGCTTGAGCGGAAGAAGCACAGATACGCAGTATTTT. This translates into CASSLSGRSTDTQYF.

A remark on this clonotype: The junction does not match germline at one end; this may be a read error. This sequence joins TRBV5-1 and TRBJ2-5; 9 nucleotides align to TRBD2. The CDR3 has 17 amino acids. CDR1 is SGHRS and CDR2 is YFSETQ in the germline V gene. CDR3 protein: CVSSVGSGSTSQETQYF. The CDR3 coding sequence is TGCGTCAGCAGCGTAGGTAGCGGGAGCACAAGCCAAGAGACCCAGTACTTC.

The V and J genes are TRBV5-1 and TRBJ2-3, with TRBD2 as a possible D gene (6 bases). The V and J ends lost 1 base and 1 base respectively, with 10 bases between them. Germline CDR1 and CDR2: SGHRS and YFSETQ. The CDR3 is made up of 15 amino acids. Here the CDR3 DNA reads TGCGCCAGCAGCTTGTCCCCGGGGGGCACAGATACGCAGTATTTT. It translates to CASSLSPGGTDTQYF. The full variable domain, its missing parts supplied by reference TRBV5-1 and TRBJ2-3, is KAGVTQTPRYLIKTRGQQVTLSCSPISGHRSVSWYQQTPGQGLQFLFEYFSETQRNKGNFPGRFSGRQFSNSRSEMNVSTLELGDSALYLCASSLSPGGTDTQYFGPGTRLTVL.

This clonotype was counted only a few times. CDR3 protein: CASSDGTVSYEQYF. The CDR3 DNA sequence: TGTGCCAGCAGTGATGGGACAGTCTCCTACGAGCAGTACTTC. The chain links TRBV28 to TRBJ2-7; 7 bases fit TRBD1. V was clipped by 5 bases and J by 0 bases; unmatched bases: 4. The CDR3 has 14 amino acids. Germline loops: CDR1 MDHEN, CDR2 SYDVKM.

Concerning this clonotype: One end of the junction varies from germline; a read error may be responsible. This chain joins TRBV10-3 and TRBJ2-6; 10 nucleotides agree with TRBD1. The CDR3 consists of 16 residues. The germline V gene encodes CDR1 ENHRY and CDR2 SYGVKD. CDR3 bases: TGTGCCTCCCGGACAGGGGGAACCTCTGAGGCCAACGTCCTGACTTTC. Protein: CASRTGGTSEANVLTF.

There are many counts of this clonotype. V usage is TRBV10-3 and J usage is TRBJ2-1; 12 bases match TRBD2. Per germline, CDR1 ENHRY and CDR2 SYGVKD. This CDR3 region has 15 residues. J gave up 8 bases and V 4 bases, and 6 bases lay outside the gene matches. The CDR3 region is CAISGLAGVGDEQFF. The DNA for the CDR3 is TGTGCCATCAGTGGACTAGCGGGAGTAGGGGATGAGCAGTTCTTC.

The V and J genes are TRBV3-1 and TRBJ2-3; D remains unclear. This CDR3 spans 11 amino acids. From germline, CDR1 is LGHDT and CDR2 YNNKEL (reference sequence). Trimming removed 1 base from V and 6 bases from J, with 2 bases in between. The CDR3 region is CASSQVDTQYF. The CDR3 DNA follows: TGTGCCAGCAGCCAAGTCGATACGCAGTATTTT.

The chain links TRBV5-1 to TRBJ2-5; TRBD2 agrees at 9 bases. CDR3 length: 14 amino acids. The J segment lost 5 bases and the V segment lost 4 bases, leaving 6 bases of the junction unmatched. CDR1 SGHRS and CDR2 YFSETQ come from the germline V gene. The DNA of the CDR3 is TGCGCCAGCAGCCTGGGGACTAGCTGGGAGACCCAGTACTTC. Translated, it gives CASSLGTSWETQYF.

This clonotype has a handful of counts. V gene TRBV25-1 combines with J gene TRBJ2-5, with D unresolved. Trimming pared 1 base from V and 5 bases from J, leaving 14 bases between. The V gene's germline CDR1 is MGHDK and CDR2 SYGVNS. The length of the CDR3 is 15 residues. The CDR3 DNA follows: TGTGCCAGCAGTGAATTTTTAGGTTCGGCGGAGACCCAGTACTTC. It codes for CASSEFLGSAETQYF.